Shown below are 7 T cell receptor beta chains from a single sample sequenced in a study of blood T cell repertoires in COVID-19. Generated by immunoSEQ multiplex PCR, the TCRdb table keeps only in-frame clones and is missing some. The sample shows around 93,000 clones, roughly 79% of them seen only once. Sequencing used peripheral blood. The receptors here all came from a woman older than 75 with acute or convalescent COVID-19.

The V call is TRBV5-4, the J call TRBJ1-2; D gene unclear. Germline lookup yields CDR1 SGHNT and CDR2 YYREEE (reference sequence). CDR3 size: 12 residues. The V end lost 6 bases, the J end lost 4 bases, and 10 bases lay between the germline ends. CDR3 in amino acids: CASTSSSYGYTF. The CDR3 DNA follows: TGTGCCAGCACCTCCTCCTCCTATGGCTACACCTTC.

The J gene is TRBJ2-7, the V gene TRBV2, with TRBD2 matching over 7 bases. V dropped 6 bases and J dropped 9; count of bases not matched to a gene: 5. Germline V gives CDR1 SNHLY, CDR2 FYNNEI. The CDR3 totals 11 residues. The CDR3, as DNA: TGTGCCAGCAGGTTCGGGGAGGGGCAGTACTTC. Protein product: CASRFGEGQYF.

This rearrangement joins TRBV9 to TRBJ2-1; 7 bases agree with TRBD1. Germline CDR1 SGDLS, CDR2 YYNGEE. V trimming: 3 bases; J trimming: 5 bases; junction bases outside the gene matches: 8. The CDR3 loop spans 15 amino acids. The CDR3 region has the DNA TGTGCCAGCAGCGCAACAGGGGACCAAAACAATGAGCAGTTCTTC. Its protein is CASSATGDQNNEQFF.

This chain joins TRBV6-2 or TRBV6-3 and TRBJ1-5, with 7 bases that match TRBD1. Germline CDR1 MNHEY, CDR2 SVGEGT. V lost 6 bases and J lost 0; bases outside the gene matches: 14. This CDR3 is built from 18 residues. Here the CDR3 DNA reads TGTGCCAGCAGCCCCCTGAGGACAGGACCTTATAGCAATCAGCCCCAGCATTTT. Protein product: CASSPLRTGPYSNQPQHF.

J is TRBJ2-2 and V is TRBV14; a possible D gene is TRBD1 (6 bases). This CDR3 is 15 amino acids long. The ends were cut back, 4 bases at V and 2 bases at J, with 11 bases in the middle. Germline V gene lookup returns CDR1 SGHDN and CDR2 FVKESK. The CDR3 reads CASSLGQINTGELFF. In DNA, the CDR3 is TGTGCCAGCAGCCTTGGACAGATAAACACCGGGGAGCTGTTTTTT.

The CDR3 region has the DNA TGCGCCAGCAGCTTGGCCGGTTCCTACACCTTC. Its translation: CASSLAGSYTF. The chain uses TRBV5-1 and TRBJ1-2; D is undetermined. The CDR3 totals 11 residues. Trimming cost V 0 bases and J 10 bases, with 7 bases left between them. Looked up from germline, CDR1 is SGHRS and CDR2 is YFSETQ.

This clone was seen a handful of times. In DNA, the CDR3 is TGTGCCAGCAGCGTAGTGGCAGGGGATGGCTACACCTTC. Protein product: CASSVVAGDGYTF. The V and J genes are TRBV9 and TRBJ1-2; a possible D gene is TRBD1 (6 bases). Germline-derived CDR1 and CDR2 are SGDLS and YYNGEE. CDR3 length: 13 residues. V lost 0 bases to trimming and J lost 6 bases, with 9 bases between them.